The next 25 T cell receptor beta chains were all read from a single sample in a study of blood T cell repertoires in COVID-19. Measured with immunoSEQ multiplex PCR; TCRdb has only the in-frame clones, and not every one. This sample has about 170,000 clones, with around nine tenths found just once. Sequencing was done on a sample of PBMCs or T cells enriched from blood (not recorded which). The source is a woman between 18 and 29 years old who had recovered from COVID-19.

This chain uses TRBV30 with TRBJ1-1; 8 bases match TRBD1. CDR3 size: 12 residues. V trimming: 2 bases; J trimming: 11 bases; junction bases outside the gene matches: 7. CDR1 and CDR2 from the germline V gene are GTSNPN and SVGIG (reference sequence). The DNA for the CDR3 is TGTGCCTGGAGTATAGTGACAGGGGACGCTTTCTTT. This encodes CAWSIVTGDAFF.

The chain joins TRBV7-9 to TRBJ2-5, with TRBD2 matching 13 bases. Germline-derived CDR1 and CDR2 are SEHNR and FQNEAQ (reference sequence). The CDR3 extends over 17 amino acids. J was trimmed by 5 bases and V by 5 bases; bases with no gene match: 11. This chain's CDR3 is CASSPWTSGSLVETQYF. The DNA of the CDR3 is TGTGCCAGCAGCCCGTGGACTAGCGGGAGTTTGGTTGAGACCCAGTACTTC.

V usage is TRBV5-4 and J usage is TRBJ2-5; 10 bases match TRBD2. Looked up from germline, CDR1 is SGHNT and CDR2 is YYREEE (reference sequence). This CDR3 spans 16 amino acids. The trim removed 0 bases at V and 0 bases at J, leaving 2 bases unmatched. The CDR3: CASSLATSGNQETQYF. The CDR3 nucleotides are TGTGCCAGCAGCTTGGCCACTAGCGGGAACCAAGAGACCCAGTACTTC.

This clone has a single count. The chain recombines TRBV7-2 with TRBJ1-5, with 8 bases fitting TRBD1. The CDR3 consists of 18 residues. The J segment lost 4 bases and the V segment lost 5 bases, leaving 16 bases of the junction unmatched. Germline V gives CDR1 SGHTA, CDR2 FQGNSA. The CDR3 region has the DNA TGTGCCAGCAGCGCTACCGGTGGCAGGGGGCAAATAAATCAGCCCCAGCATTTT. It encodes CASSATGGRGQINQPQHF.

The V and J genes are TRBV2 and TRBJ2-7, with a possible D match to TRBD2 (5 bases). Germline-derived CDR1 and CDR2 are SNHLY and FYNNEI. The ends were cut back, 4 bases at V and 6 bases at J, with 16 bases in the middle. The CDR3 has 14 residues. The CDR3 nucleotides are TGTGCCAGCAGTGTCCTTGCGGAGGTGGGCGAGCAGTACTTC. Its translation is CASSVLAEVGEQYF.

Regarding this clone: The sample holds other DNA sequences that translate to the same CDR3. The chain is built from TRBV2 and TRBJ2-3; D remains unclear. Germline V CDR1 and CDR2: SNHLY, FYNNEI. V was clipped by 2 bases and J by 0 bases, with 6 bases between them. The CDR3 spans 14 residues. CDR3 amino acids: CASSEILSTDTQYF. CDR3 bases: TGTGCCAGCAGTGAAATACTGAGCACAGATACGCAGTATTTT. Combining the CDR3 with reference TRBV2 and TRBJ2-3 gives the whole variable domain EPEVTQTPSHQVTQMGQEVILRCVPISNHLYFYWYRQILGQKVEFLVSFYNNEISEKSEIFDDQFSVERPDGSNFTLKIRSTKLEDSAMYFCASSEILSTDTQYFGPGTRLTVL.

The CDR3 region has the DNA TGCAGCGTTGGGCCCCGGGCTAGCGGGAGCGATGAGCAGTTCTTC. Translation: CSVGPRASGSDEQFF. The rearrangement uses TRBV29-1 and TRBJ2-1, with 10 positions matching TRBD2. The CDR3 length is 15 residues. CDR1 and CDR2 (germline): SQVTM, ANQGSEA. After removal of 4 bases from V and 8 bases from J, the junction contained 11 bases not matched to a gene.

The gene calls are TRBV27 and TRBJ2-3; D call uncertain. The germline V gene has CDR1 MNHEY and CDR2 SMNVEV (reference sequence). CDR3 size: 14 residues. V was trimmed by 5 bases and J by 2 bases, leaving 11 bases between them. CDR3 coding DNA: TGTGCCAGCAGTCCACCCACTCCCACAGATACGCAGTATTTT. Its translation is CASSPPTPTDTQYF.

The chain recombines TRBV19 with TRBJ1-2; D gene uncertain. Germline lookup yields CDR1 LNHDA and CDR2 SQIVND (reference sequence). V shed 3 bases and J shed 2 bases, with 7 bases lying between them. The CDR3 has 13 residues. The chain's CDR3 is CASSMAGNYGYTF. As DNA, the CDR3 is TGTGCCAGTAGTATGGCAGGCAACTATGGCTACACCTTC.

The V gene is TRBV6-5, the J gene TRBJ1-2; weak D call: TRBD1 (6 bases). Germline CDR1 reads MNHEY; CDR2 reads SVGAGI. Trimming cost V 6 bases and J 7 bases, with 15 bases left between them. This CDR3 contains 13 residues. CDR3 protein: CASSQRDRIGYTF. In nucleotides, the CDR3 is TGTGCCAGCAGCCAAAGAGACAGGATTGGCTACACCTTC.

This clone was picked up a small number of times. This chain connects TRBV7-9 to TRBJ2-7; the match to TRBD1 covers 8 bases. V shed 2 bases and J 6 bases; nucleotides not matched to a gene: 15. The CDR3 sequence is 17 residues long. The germline V gene encodes CDR1 SEHNR and CDR2 FQNEAQ (reference sequence). This CDR3 is CASSLPAVLRTGSEQYF. The CDR3 DNA is TGTGCCAGCAGCTTACCCGCTGTGCTGCGGACAGGGAGCGAGCAGTACTTC. Filled out from reference TRBV7-9 and TRBJ2-7, the complete variable domain reads DTGVSQNPRHKITKRGQNVTFRCDPISEHNRLYWYRQTLGQGPEFLTYFQNEAQLEKSRLLSDRFSAERPKGSFSTLEIQRTEQGDSAMYLCASSLPAVLRTGSEQYFGPGTRLTVT.

This chain uses TRBV10-3 with TRBJ1-1; no reliable D call. V dropped 4 bases and J dropped 6 bases, with 15 bases sitting between them. CDR1 ENHRY and CDR2 SYGVKD come from the germline V gene. This CDR3 has 14 residues. CDR3 sequence reads: CAISGDLGGAEAFF. CDR3 nucleotide sequence: TGTGCCATCAGTGGAGATTTAGGAGGCGCTGAAGCTTTCTTT.

This clone occurred once. The CDR3 region has the DNA TGTGCCAGCAGCTTAGCGACTAGCTACTCCTACGAGCAGTACTTC. Translation: CASSLATSYSYEQYF. The chain has TRBV11-2 and TRBJ2-7, with 7 bases aligning to TRBD2. Germline assignment: CDR1 SGHAT and CDR2 FQNNGV. This CDR3 has 15 residues. Germline trimming cut 1 base from V and 0 bases from J; bases unmatched to any gene: 3.

The V call is TRBV4-1, the J call TRBJ1-5, with D perhaps TRBD1 (5 bases). CDR1 and CDR2 (germline): MGHRA, YSYEKL. Trimming took 1 base from V and 6 from J, leaving 10 bases between them. The CDR3 contains 14 residues. This chain's CDR3 is CASSQARAGQPQHF. The CDR3 nucleotides are TGCGCCAGCAGCCAAGCCAGGGCCGGTCAGCCCCAGCATTTT.

The sample holds a few counts of this clone. The chain carries TRBV7-3 and TRBJ1-1; D is perhaps TRBD1 (5 bases). V lost 5 bases to trimming and J lost 6 bases, with 13 bases between them. Germline CDR1 reads SGHTA; CDR2 reads FQGTGA. The CDR3 is 13 amino acids. The CDR3 loop is CASSQNRGAEAFF. The DNA of the CDR3 is TGTGCCAGCAGCCAAAATAGGGGCGCTGAAGCTTTCTTT. Full variable domain (rest looked up from reference TRBV7-3 and TRBJ1-1): GAGVSQTPSNKVTEKGKYVELRCDPISGHTALYWYRQSLGQGPEFLIYFQGTGAADDSGLPNDRFFAVRPEGSVSTLKIQRTERGDSAVYLCASSQNRGAEAFFGQGTRLTVV.

The chain couples TRBV30 to TRBJ2-1; 9 bases are shared with TRBD1. CDR1 and CDR2 from the germline V gene are GTSNPN and SVGIG (reference sequence). The CDR3 is 14 residues long. The trim removed 3 bases at V and 7 bases at J, leaving 7 bases unmatched. Here the CDR3 DNA reads TGTGCCTGGAGGGGAGGGACAGGGTGGAATGAGCAGTTCTTC. It specifies CAWRGGTGWNEQFF.

The V gene is TRBV3-1 (or the pseudogene TRBV3-2), the J gene TRBJ2-7; the match to TRBD2 covers 12 bases. V shed 1 base, J shed 3 bases, and the junction held 7 bases outside the gene matches. Germline CDR1 and CDR2: LGHDT and YNNKEL (reference sequence). The CDR3 is 17 residues long. As DNA, the CDR3 is TGTGCCAGCAGCCAAGGGGTGACTAGCGGGAGATTCTACGAGCAGTACTTC. It codes for CASSQGVTSGRFYEQYF.

The chain carries TRBV3-1 (or the pseudogene TRBV3-2) and TRBJ2-7; TRBD2 might be the D (5 bases). Germline values: CDR1 LGHDT, CDR2 YNNKEL (reference sequence). V lost 0 bases to trimming and J lost 12 bases, with 18 bases between them. This CDR3 region has 14 residues. DNA of the CDR3: TGTGCCAGCAGCCAAGACTCGGCGGGTGGGGAGACGTACTTC. This sequence encodes CASSQDSAGGETYF.

The chain employs TRBV25-1 and TRBJ1-3; unclear D gene. CDR3 length: 14 amino acids. Per the germline V gene, CDR1 is MGHDK and CDR2 is SYGVNS. The V end lost 0 bases, the J end lost 0 bases, and 3 bases lay between the germline ends. The CDR3 DNA reads as TGTGCCAGCAGTGAATATAACTCTGGAAACACCATATATTTT. It encodes CASSEYNSGNTIYF.

The rearrangement links TRBV19 to TRBJ2-7, with 7 nucleotides matching TRBD1. The ends lost 6 bases at V and 2 bases at J; junction bases unmatched: 10. This CDR3 has 15 residues. CDR1 and CDR2 from the germline V gene are LNHDA and SQIVND (reference sequence). This CDR3 is CASRHQTGTAYEQYF. The CDR3 DNA reads TGTGCCAGTAGGCACCAAACCGGGACAGCCTACGAGCAGTACTTC.

The gene calls are TRBV3-1 (or the pseudogene TRBV3-2) and TRBJ2-1; 13 nucleotides agree with TRBD2. From germline, CDR1 is LGHDT and CDR2 YNNKEL (reference sequence). The CDR3 loop spans 16 amino acids. V trimming: 6 bases; J trimming: 9 bases; junction bases outside the gene matches: 11. CDR3 sequence reads: CASRRAGLAGVGEQFF. The CDR3 bases are TGTGCCAGCAGGCGTGCTGGACTAGCGGGAGTGGGTGAGCAGTTCTTC.

The chain joins TRBV10-3 to TRBJ2-2, with D unresolved. V dropped 3 bases and J dropped 0 bases, with 5 bases sitting between them. Per germline, CDR1 ENHRY and CDR2 SYGVKD. CDR3 size: 14 residues. This chain's CDR3 is CAISDPSNTGELFF. The DNA of the CDR3 is TGTGCCATCAGTGACCCATCGAACACCGGGGAGCTGTTTTTT.

This chain links TRBV18 with TRBJ1-6; 8 nucleotides align to TRBD1. V trimming: 3 bases; J trimming: 13 bases; junction bases outside the gene matches: 14. The CDR3 is 16 amino acids. Germline V gene lookup returns CDR1 KGHSH and CDR2 LQKENI. Here the CDR3 reads CASSPNRGDPAWPLHF. DNA for the CDR3: TGTGCCAGCTCACCTAACAGGGGGGACCCGGCATGGCCCCTCCACTTT.

The chain joins TRBV11-3 to TRBJ2-5; the D gene is possibly TRBD2 (5 bases). In germline, CDR1 is SGHNT, CDR2 YENEEA. The ends were cut back, 1 base at V and 0 bases at J, with 6 bases in the middle. The CDR3 is 14 residues long. The CDR3 DNA sequence: TGTGCCAGCAGCTTAGGCGGGTACCAAGAGACCCAGTACTTC. This gives the protein CASSLGGYQETQYF.

The chain employs TRBV27 and TRBJ2-1; D is unresolved. The V end lost 2 bases, the J end lost 4 bases, and 9 bases lay between the germline ends. The V gene's germline CDR1 is MNHEY and CDR2 SMNVEV (reference sequence). This CDR3 contains 14 residues. The DNA of the CDR3 is TGTGCCAGCAGTTTAAGCCGCTTATACAATGAGCAGTTCTTC. Protein product: CASSLSRLYNEQFF.